This TCR beta chain was recovered during a study of T cells after yellow fever vaccination. Study-level information: Fractions of limited cellularity were prepared by means of SMART-Seq v4 Ultra Low Input. Study-wide findings and caveats: Overlap between CD4 and CD8 compartments was detected for a small share of clonotypes. Subsequent to the booster, the majority of primary-vaccination clones reappeared (around 96% CD4, 85% to 90% CD8).

A few counts support this clonotype. The antigen is unknown. Conversion of TCR transcripts into cDNA relied on 5'RACE template switching, which added a universal primer site and UMIs. TCRdb recomputed calls from the 5' RACE reads with MiXCR, one row per CDR3 protein. The sample contains 310,000 or so distinct CDR3 sequences, about 6.9% of which appear only once. This CDR3 region has 14 residues. Germline CDR1 and CDR2: SGHTA and FQGTGA. Trimming left V 5 bases short and J 4 bases short, with 11 bases between. The clonotype originates from a man aged 18-30 years who received the YFV17D yellow fever vaccine. Sequenced here: PBMCs, sampled approximately 40 days after the first yellow fever vaccination. The rearrangement joins TRBV7-3 to TRBJ2-2; possibly TRBD2 for D (6 bases). This CDR3 is CASSPTSRTGELFF. CDR3 bases: TGTGCCAGCAGCCCGACTAGTCGCACCGGGGAGCTGTTTTTT.